A single sample gave rise to the 26 T cell receptor beta chains below, sequenced in a study of cytomegalovirus exposure and HLA in healthy donors. A multiplex PCR was run with 60 Vbeta primers and 13 Jbeta primers. Assay used: immunoSEQ multiplex PCR; TCRdb lists only in-frame clones, some missing. The profile shows around 190,000 clones, about 77% of them singletons. The specimen was PBMCs. The receptors shown here come from a man aged 55 to 70 in good health and CMV-seronegative.

The chain carries TRBV28 and TRBJ1-5; a possible D gene is TRBD1 (6 bases). In germline, CDR1 is MDHEN, CDR2 SYDVKM. Trimming removed 5 bases from V and 3 bases from J, with 14 bases in between. The length of the CDR3 is 15 residues. The CDR3 spells CASSTSRGFNQPQHF. CDR3 DNA: TGTGCCAGCAGTACTTCCAGGGGATTCAATCAGCCCCAGCATTTT.

The chain carries TRBV6-5 and TRBJ2-2; D gene unclear. CDR1 and CDR2 (germline): MNHEY, SVGAGI. V was trimmed by 2 bases and J by 2 bases, leaving 6 bases between them. The CDR3 consists of 14 residues. The CDR3 sequence: CASSYGHNTGELFF. DNA for the CDR3: TGTGCCAGCAGTTACGGGCACAACACCGGGGAGCTGTTTTTT.

CDR3 amino acids: CASGRNTEAFF. The CDR3 DNA reads as TGTGCCAGCGGGAGGAACACTGAAGCTTTCTTT. The chain couples TRBV2 to TRBJ1-1; D gene uncertain. The germline gives CDR1 SNHLY, CDR2 FYNNEI. Trimming removed 8 bases from V and 1 base from J, with 5 bases in between. The CDR3 has 11 amino acids.

Concerning this clone: At one of its ends the junction is not consistent with the germline gene, which may arise from a read error. This chain links TRBV19 with TRBJ1-5; perhaps TRBD1 as D (5 bases). CDR3 length equals 16 residues. Germline V gene lookup returns CDR1 LNHDA and CDR2 SQIVND (reference sequence). This CDR3 reads CASSIVGTLGNQPQNF. The CDR3 coding sequence is TGTGCCAGTAGTATAGTGGGGACTTTGGGCAATCAGCCCCAGAATTTT.

V usage is TRBV15 and J usage is TRBJ2-7, with a tentative D call TRBD2 (6 bases). CDR3 length equals 13 residues. CDR1 is LNHNV, CDR2 YYDKDF, per germline (reference sequence). Trimming left V 8 bases short and J 1 base short, with 12 bases between. This chain's CDR3 is CATRRASSYEQYF. CDR3 nucleotide sequence: TGTGCCACCCGGAGGGCCAGTTCCTACGAGCAGTACTTC.

The chain employs TRBV5-1 and TRBJ1-1, with TRBD1 matching over 9 bases. With V trimmed by 4 bases and J by 5 bases, 12 bases remained unmatched. Germline V gene sequence: CDR1 SGHRS, CDR2 YFSETQ. The CDR3 is made up of 16 amino acids. DNA for the CDR3: TGCGCCAGCAGCCCCTCGACAGGGGGACTGGGTACTGAAGCTTTCTTT. It encodes CASSPSTGGLGTEAFF. Looking up the rest from reference TRBV5-1 and TRBJ1-1 gives the full variable domain: KAGVTQTPRYLIKTRGQQVTLSCSPISGHRSVSWYQQTPGQGLQFLFEYFSETQRNKGNFPGRFSGRQFSNSRSEMNVSTLELGDSALYLCASSPSTGGLGTEAFFGQGTRLTVV.

The chain is built from TRBV25-1 and TRBJ1-6; TRBD1 aligns across 7 bases. Germline CDR1 MGHDK, CDR2 SYGVNS. This CDR3 has 15 residues. The V gene end was trimmed by 6 bases and the J gene end by 8 bases; junction bases not matched to a gene: 10. In nucleotides, the CDR3 is TGTGCCAGCAGCGCCAGACAGGGCCTGGATTCACCCCTCCACTTT. Its protein is CASSARQGLDSPLHF.

This clone showed up just a few times. The rearrangement joins TRBV11-3 to TRBJ1-3, with 9 bases matching TRBD1. Germline CDR1 is SGHNT and CDR2 is YENEEA. V lost 5 bases to trimming and J lost 2 bases; unmatched junction nucleotides: 4. The CDR3 length is 15 residues. CDR3: CASSQGQGAGNTIYF. In DNA form, the CDR3 reads TGTGCCAGCAGCCAGGGACAGGGTGCTGGAAACACCATATATTTT.

The CDR3 region has the DNA TGTGCCAGCAGTGACTCCCGGTTGAGGAACACTGAAGCTTTCTTT. Translation: CASSDSRLRNTEAFF. The rearrangement links TRBV2 to TRBJ1-1; D uncertain. Germline CDR1 and CDR2: SNHLY and FYNNEI. This CDR3 has 15 residues. Deletions cut 3 bases from V and 1 base from J, with 12 bases between.

This CDR3 is CASSPLGLAGGQRGSGYNEQFF. The CDR3 bases are TGCGCCAGCAGCCCCCTGGGACTAGCGGGGGGGCAGAGGGGGTCGGGTTACAATGAGCAGTTCTTC. The chain carries TRBV4-1 and TRBJ2-1, with TRBD2 matching 16 bases. V dropped 4 bases and J dropped 4; count of bases not matched to a gene: 19. The CDR3 has 22 residues. Germline CDR1 and CDR2: MGHRA and YSYEKL.

The chain carries TRBV2 and TRBJ2-7; the match to TRBD2 covers 9 bases. V was clipped by 7 bases and J by 1 base; unmatched bases: 5. Germline V lookup: CDR1 SNHLY, CDR2 FYNNEI. The CDR3 has 14 amino acids. The CDR3 DNA follows: TGTGCCAGCAATCTAGCGGGGAATTCCTACGAGCAGTACTTC. This codes for CASNLAGNSYEQYF.

The chain joins TRBV7-2 to TRBJ2-2; a weak D match, TRBD1 (5 bases). This CDR3 has 13 residues. V gave up 3 bases and J gave up 7 bases, with 9 bases separating them. Germline V gene sequence: CDR1 SGHTA, CDR2 FQGNSA. CDR3 in amino acids: CASSFQTGGELFF. CDR3 in DNA: TGTGCCAGCAGCTTTCAAACAGGCGGGGAGCTGTTTTTT.

The gene calls are TRBV29-1 and TRBJ1-1; 8 nucleotides agree with TRBD1. V lost 5 bases and J lost 6; bases outside the gene matches: 11. The CDR3 consists of 14 residues. Germline CDR1 SQVTM, CDR2 ANQGSEA. This chain's CDR3 is CSVRPDRDFSEAFF. The CDR3 DNA reads as TGCAGCGTTCGCCCGGACAGGGATTTCTCTGAAGCTTTCTTT.

The rearrangement links TRBV6-1 to TRBJ2-1; 8 positions agree with TRBD2. Germline V gene sequence: CDR1 MNHNS, CDR2 SASEGT. V lost 2 bases and J lost 9; bases outside the gene matches: 6. The CDR3 totals 14 residues. CDR3 amino acids: CASSEIGGAIEQFF. CDR3 DNA: TGTGCCAGCAGTGAAATCGGGGGGGCAATTGAGCAGTTCTTC.

The chain combines TRBV5-4 with TRBJ2-7; 7 nucleotides agree with TRBD1. Germline-derived CDR1 and CDR2 are SGHNT and YYREEE (reference sequence). The CDR3 loop spans 14 amino acids. The V and J ends lost 6 bases and 0 bases, in that order; junction bases with no gene match: 6. CDR3 loop: CASKQGHSSYEQYF. The CDR3, as DNA: TGTGCCAGCAAACAGGGGCATAGCTCCTACGAGCAGTACTTC. Looking up the rest from reference TRBV5-4 and TRBJ2-7 gives the full variable domain: ETGVTQSPTHLIKTRGQQVTLRCSSQSGHNTVSWYQQALGQGPQFIFQYYREEENGRGNFPPRFSGLQFPNYSSELNVNALELDDSALYLCASKQGHSSYEQYFGPGTRLTVT.

The rearrangement uses TRBV9 and TRBJ2-1; 8 positions match TRBD2. Per the germline V gene, CDR1 is SGDLS and CDR2 is YYNGEE. The length of the CDR3 is 15 residues. The V and J ends lost 0 bases and 5 bases, in that order; junction bases with no gene match: 4. The CDR3: CASSVDGGANNEQFF. The CDR3 DNA is TGTGCCAGCAGCGTAGACGGGGGGGCCAACAATGAGCAGTTCTTC. The full variable domain, its missing parts supplied by reference TRBV9 and TRBJ2-1, is DSGVTQTPKHLITATGQRVTLRCSPRSGDLSVYWYQQSLDQGLQFLIQYYNGEERAKGNILERFSAQQFPDLHSELNLSSLELGDSALYFCASSVDGGANNEQFFGPGTRLTVL.

The rearrangement links TRBV28 to TRBJ2-1; 8 bases are shared with TRBD1. Trimming removed 3 bases from V and 5 bases from J; junction bases left unmatched: 6. This CDR3 region has 15 residues. Per the germline V gene, CDR1 is MDHEN and CDR2 is SYDVKM. This CDR3 is CASSFNRGVDNEQFF. As DNA, the CDR3 is TGTGCCAGCAGTTTTAACAGGGGGGTGGACAATGAGCAGTTCTTC. The whole variable domain, filled in from reference TRBV28 and TRBJ2-1, reads DVKVTQSSRYLVKRTGEKVFLECVQDMDHENMFWYRQDPGLGLRLIYFSYDVKMKEKGDIPEGYSVSREKKERFSLILESASTNQTSMYLCASSFNRGVDNEQFFGPGTRLTVL.

The rearrangement uses TRBV18 and TRBJ2-7; 10 bases align to TRBD1. J lost 5 bases, V lost 2 bases, and 6 bases had no gene match. This CDR3 contains 15 residues. Looked up from germline, CDR1 is KGHSH and CDR2 is LQKENI. The CDR3 reads CASSPRTGGIDEQYF. In DNA form, the CDR3 reads TGTGCCAGCTCACCAAGGACAGGGGGAATCGACGAGCAGTACTTC.

This clone appeared a single time. The chain uses TRBV19 and TRBJ2-3, with 9 bases fitting TRBD1. J gave up 5 bases and V 6 bases, and 9 bases lay outside the gene matches. From germline, CDR1 is LNHDA and CDR2 SQIVND (reference sequence). This CDR3 has 15 amino acids. The CDR3: CASSARDRAGDTQYF. DNA of the CDR3: TGTGCCAGTAGCGCCCGGGACAGGGCTGGAGATACGCAGTATTTT.

A remark on this clone: At one end the junction does not follow the germline gene, possibly because of a read error. V usage is TRBV6-5 and J usage is TRBJ1-2, with 11 bases lining up with TRBD1. Germline assignment: CDR1 MNHEY and CDR2 SVGAGI. The length of the CDR3 is 13 residues. The CDR3 sequence is CASSYGQGAPIAF. CDR3 in DNA: TGTGCCAGCAGTTATGGACAGGGGGCTCCGATTGCCTTC.

V is TRBV5-4 and J is TRBJ1-1; 9 bases map to TRBD1. The length of the CDR3 is 18 residues. V was clipped by 2 bases and J by 0 bases; unmatched bases: 11. CDR1 is SGHNT, CDR2 YYREEE, per germline (reference sequence). Here the CDR3 DNA reads TGTGCCAGCAGCTTCTGGGACAGGGTCAGAGTTGTGAACACTGAAGCTTTCTTT. It codes for CASSFWDRVRVVNTEAFF. Together with reference TRBV5-4 and TRBJ1-1, the CDR3 gives the full variable domain: ETGVTQSPTHLIKTRGQQVTLRCSSQSGHNTVSWYQQALGQGPQFIFQYYREEENGRGNFPPRFSGLQFPNYSSELNVNALELDDSALYLCASSFWDRVRVVNTEAFFGQGTRLTVV.

This chain links TRBV4-2 with TRBJ1-5; TRBD1 might be the D (6 bases). The CDR3 is 16 residues long. Trimming pared 3 bases from V and 0 bases from J, leaving 12 bases between. Germline V gene sequence: CDR1 LGHNA, CDR2 YNFKEQ. DNA of the CDR3: TGTGCCAGCAGCCAGTCACAGGGTTATAGCAATCAGCCCCAGCATTTT. As protein: CASSQSQGYSNQPQHF.

Notes on this clone: An end of the junction differs from the germline gene, which may be a read error. The gene calls are TRBV7-7 and TRBJ2-3; 10 bases line up with TRBD1. The CDR3 is 15 residues long. CDR1 SSHAT and CDR2 FNYEAQ come from the germline V gene (reference sequence). CDR3 sequence (DNA): TGTGCTAGCAGCACGGGACAGGGGAACACAGATACGCAGTATTTT. Residues: CASSTGQGNTDTQYF.

The chain combines TRBV20-1 with TRBJ1-2; a possible D gene is TRBD1 (6 bases). V shed 7 bases and J shed 6 bases, with 12 bases lying between them. Germline CDR1 is DFQATT and CDR2 is SNEGSKA (reference sequence). CDR3 length: 11 residues. The CDR3 spells CSGQEMDGYTF. The CDR3 coding sequence is TGCAGTGGACAGGAGATGGATGGCTACACCTTC.

The gene calls are TRBV29-1 and TRBJ2-5; possible D gene TRBD1, 6 bases. CDR3 length equals 13 residues. Germline CDR1 SQVTM, CDR2 ANQGSEA. Trimming pared 4 bases from V and 2 bases from J, leaving 11 bases between. DNA for the CDR3: TGCAGCGTTGTAGGCAGGGGTCAAGAGACCCAGTACTTC. This gives the protein CSVVGRGQETQYF.

The chain has TRBV23-1 and TRBJ2-7, with 12 bases lining up with TRBD2. TRBV23-1 is sorted into the ORF group, with uncertain function. The CDR3 sequence is 17 residues long. Germline trimming cut 0 bases from V and 3 bases from J; bases unmatched to any gene: 6. The CDR3 loop is CASSQSLGLAGYYEQYF. The CDR3 DNA is TGCGCCAGCAGTCAATCGTTAGGACTAGCGGGATACTACGAGCAGTACTTC.